This T cell receptor (beta chain) was sequenced during a study of cytotoxic CD8 clonotypes in ibrutinib-treated CLL. The CDR3 totals 12 residues. Unmatched junction bases numbered 5, after V lost 5 bases and J lost 11 bases. CDR1 and CDR2 from the germline V gene are MDHEN and SYDVKM. Measured with immunoSEQ multiplex PCR; TCRdb has only the in-frame clones, and not every one. This sample yields some 20,000 clones, of which around 74% are seen a single time; approximately 6.9% belongs to the top ten. This clonotype was sampled from a human donor with chronic lymphocytic leukemia. This specimen consisted of PBMCs, obtained before ibrutinib treatment. This sequence joins TRBV28 and TRBJ2-7; 11 bases agree with TRBD2. This CDR3 reads CASSPPTSGKYF. Here the CDR3 DNA reads TGTGCCAGCAGTCCCCCGACTAGCGGGAAGTACTTC.